A selection of T cell receptor beta chains follows, all from one sample in a study of T cell clones after liver transplantation. Profiled with immunoSEQ multiplex PCR; TCRdb holds only in-frame clones, not every one. The profile shows roughly 17,000 clones, around 82% of them singletons. Sequencing was performed on CD8+ T cells from blood, taken less than 50 months after liver transplant. The receptors stem from a human patient who received a liver transplant. Part of the T cell pool may stem from the graft donor. Both conserved end residues are part of each CDR3. D genes are given only for firm matches. Expanded clones get a size class; other rows say once, few or many, or leave the size out.

>.|TRBV7-9|.|TRBJ1-2
TGTGCCAGCAGTCGAAAAAACAGGGTTGACGGCTACACCTTC
CASSRKNRVDGYTF
>.|TRBV5-1|.|TRBJ2-3
TGCGCCAGCAGCTTGGTGCAGGGACCCACAGATACGCAGTATTTT
CASSLVQGPTDTQYF
>.|TRBV7-3|.|TRBJ2-5
TGTGCCAGCAGCTTAGGGTCCGACAGTTTTGGAGAGACCCAGTACTTC
CASSLGSDSFGETQYF
>TRBD2|TRBV29-1|.|TRBJ2-3
TGCAGCGTTTCCCCCCTTAGCGGGAGAGGGGCAGATACGCAGTATTTT
CSVSPLSGRGADTQYF
>.|TRBV9|.|TRBJ2-5
TGTGCCAGCAGCGTCTCGGGCTTAGGGGAGACCCAGTACTTC
CASSVSGLGETQYF
>TRBD1|TRBV7-9|.|TRBJ2-3
TGTGCCAGCAGCCTTTTGGCAGGGGGCATTTCAGATACGCAGTATTTT
CASSLLAGGISDTQYF
>.|TRBV6-6|.|TRBJ1-2
TGTGCCAGCAGTTACGAGCGGGGAAGGGACTATGGCTACACCTTC
CASSYERGRDYGYTF
>.|TRBV6-6|.|TRBJ1-6
TGTGCCAGCAGTTACACCTCCGATTCACCCCTCCACTTT
CASSYTSDSPLHF
>TRBD1|TRBV7-9|.|TRBJ2-7
TGTGCCAGCAGCTTGGACAGGGTATTCCAGCAGTACTTC
CASSLDRVFQQYF
>TRBD2|TRBV5-6|few|TRBJ2-1
TGTGCCAGCAGCCAGGCGGGGGATTACAATGAGCAGTTCTTC
CASSQAGDYNEQFF
>TRBD2|TRBV7-9|.|TRBJ2-5
TGTGCCAGCAGCCGACCGACGGAAGCGGGGGGAGAGACCCAGTACTTC
CASSRPTEAGGETQYF
>.|TRBV19|.|TRBJ1-1
TGTGCCAGTAGTATACAGATGAACACTGAAGCTTTCTTT
CASSIQMNTEAFF
>TRBD2|TRBV10-3|medium-sized|TRBJ2-1
TGTGCCATCAGTGAGTCGAAACTAGCGGGAGGTGACAATGAGCAGTTCTTC
CAISESKLAGGDNEQFF
>.|TRBV5-4|.|TRBJ1-2
TGTGCCAGCAGCTCTGGGCTCCCTATCTCCTATGGCTACACCTTC
CASSSGLPISYGYTF
>.|TRBV6-5|.|TRBJ2-1
TGTGCCAGCAGTCCTGAGTCCATCTCCTACAATGAGCAGTTCTTC
CASSPESISYNEQFF
>.|TRBV18|.|TRBJ2-3
TGTGCCAGCTCACCAGGCACCCCTGATACGCAGTATTTT
CASSPGTPDTQYF
>TRBD2|TRBV6-6|.|TRBJ2-5
TGTGCCAGCAGAAACTTTAGCGGGATCTGGAAGACCCAGTACTTC
CASRNFSGIWKTQYF
>TRBD2|TRBV18|once|TRBJ2-5
TGTGCCAGCTCCCCCGACCCCGGGGGGGCCAGAGAGACCCAGTACTTC
CASSPDPGGARETQYF
>.|TRBV5-1|.|TRBJ2-7
TGCGCCAGCAGCCTGGGAGACAGAAGCTCCTACGAGCAGTACTTC
CASSLGDRSSYEQYF
>TRBD2|TRBV5-5|few|TRBJ2-7
TGTGCCAGCAGCTTGGGGGAGGGGCAGTCCTACGAGCAGTACTTC
CASSLGEGQSYEQYF
>TRBD1|TRBV2|.|TRBJ1-2
TGTGCCAGCAGTGAAGCGCTCGCGTCAGGGGGCTTTCCCGGAGCTGGCTACACCTTC
CASSEALASGGFPGAGYTF
>TRBD2|TRBV10-3|few|TRBJ2-1
TGTGCCATCAGTGAGTTTTGGGGACTAGCGGGGGACAATGAGCAGTTCTTC
CAISEFWGLAGDNEQFF
>.|TRBV19|.|TRBJ2-6
TGTGCCAGTAGTATGGGGCTCTCTGGGGCCAACGTCCTGACTTTC
CASSMGLSGANVLTF
>TRBD1|TRBV6-5|few|TRBJ2-7
TGTGCCAGCAGTTCATTTGACAGGGGGCGATACGAGCAGTACTTC
CASSSFDRGRYEQYF
>TRBD1|TRBV4-1|.|TRBJ2-7
TGCGCCAGCAGCCATTCCGGGACAGGGGGCTACGAGCAGTACTTC
CASSHSGTGGYEQYF
>.|TRBV7-2|.|TRBJ1-5
TGTGCCAGCAGCTTAGGGGCCGGGGGCGACCAGCCCCAGCATTTT
CASSLGAGGDQPQHF
>TRBD1|TRBV7-7|.|TRBJ1-1
TGTGCTAGCAGCACAGGGACAGACACTGAAGCTTTCTTT
CASSTGTDTEAFF
>TRBD2|TRBV19|.|TRBJ2-1
TGTGCCAGTAGTTTGGCGGGAGGTCTCGCGGAGCAGTTCTTC
CASSLAGGLAEQFF
>.|TRBV21-1|.|TRBJ1-4
TGTGCCAGCCTCTCGACGGGGGGCTTTAATGAAAAACTGTTTTTT
CASLSTGGFNEKLFF
>.|TRBV23-1|once|TRBJ1-5
TGCGCCAGCAGTCAACTACCGACTAGGGTTAAAAATCAGCCCCAGCATTTT
CASSQLPTRVKNQPQHF
>.|TRBV19|.|TRBJ1-1
TGTGCCAGTAGTATAGCGCCGCGTGGCACTGAAGCTTTCTTT
CASSIAPRGTEAFF
>TRBD1|TRBV5-1|.|TRBJ2-7
TGCGCCAGCAGCTTTTCCCCCGGACAGGGGGCTTCCTACGAGCAGTACTTC
CASSFSPGQGASYEQYF
>.|TRBV9|few|TRBJ1-1
TGTGCCAGCAGCGTAAGCTCAGGAACTGAAGCTTTCTTT
CASSVSSGTEAFF
>.|TRBV14|.|TRBJ2-3
TGTGCCAGCAGCCCATTTAACAGATACACAGATACGCAGTATTTT
CASSPFNRYTDTQYF
>.|TRBV6-5|few|TRBJ2-7
TGTGCCAGCAGCTCCGGGGCCCCCTACGAGCAGTACTTC
CASSSGAPYEQYF
>.|TRBV6-5|many|TRBJ1-4
TGTGCCAGCAGTTACTCGACGGGGGGAAAACTGTTTTTT
CASSYSTGGKLFF
>TRBD1|TRBV7-2|.|TRBJ2-3
TGTGCCAGCAGCTTAGAGGCAGGGGGAACAGATACGCAGTATTTT
CASSLEAGGTDTQYF
>.|TRBV11-1|.|TRBJ2-1
TGTGCCAGCAGTTCCCTCCCGAGCCCAGATAAAAACAATGAGCAGTTCTTC
CASSSLPSPDKNNEQFF
>.|TRBV6-6|.|TRBJ2-7
TGTGCCAGCAGTTACCACCAGGGAGACGAGCAGTACTTC
CASSYHQGDEQYF
>.|TRBV4-2|.|TRBJ1-1
TGTGCCAGCAGCCAGAGGGGCGCTGAAGCTTTCTTT
CASSQRGAEAFF
>.|TRBV19|once|TRBJ1-4
TGTGCCAGTAGTATCAAGCGGGGGCCCTATGAAAAACTGTTTTTT
CASSIKRGPYEKLFF
>.|TRBV7-9|.|TRBJ1-3
TGTGCCAGCAGATCCTGGGCCCTCGAGCCCGGGAAGAACACCATATATTTT
CASRSWALEPGKNTIYF
>TRBD1|TRBV6-5|few|TRBJ2-7
TGTGCCAGCAGTCCCGGACAGGGGGCCTACGAGCAGTACTTC
CASSPGQGAYEQYF
>.|TRBV6-1|.|TRBJ2-1
TGTGCCAGCGGGCCGAATGAGCAGTTCTTC
CASGPNEQFF
>.|TRBV27|.|TRBJ2-6
TGTGCCAGCAGTTCCACGGTAATGGTTGTTGCTGGGGCCAACGTCCTGACTTTC
CASSSTVMVVAGANVLTF
>.|TRBV5-1|.|TRBJ2-7
TGCGCCAGCAGCTTCAGGGGACGGTCGGGGGACGAGCAGTACTTC
CASSFRGRSGDEQYF
>.|TRBV6-4|once|TRBJ1-1
TGTGCCAGCAGTGATCGCCCCGGAGTGACTGAAGCTTTCTTT
CASSDRPGVTEAFF
>TRBD1|TRBV6-5|many|TRBJ2-7
TGTGCCAGCACGAGACAGGGGGGCAACGAGCAGTACTTC
CASTRQGGNEQYF
>.|TRBV19|.|TRBJ2-7
TGTGCCAGTAGTATAATCCTCGCGAGGGAGCAGTACTTC
CASSIILAREQYF
>TRBD1|TRBV6-5|.|TRBJ2-7
TGTGCCAGCAGTCCCAGGGGGTCCGAGCAGTACTTC
CASSPRGSEQYF
>.|TRBV2|.|TRBJ2-7
TGTGCCAGCAGCGGAAGGCAGGGGAGCTCCTACGAGCAGTACTTC
CASSGRQGSSYEQYF
>.|TRBV4-1|.|TRBJ2-7
TGCGCCAGCAGCCAAGGGAGTACCCCCACCTACGAGCAGTACTTC
CASSQGSTPTYEQYF
>.|TRBV2|.|TRBJ2-1
TGTGCCAGCAGTTCTGGGGAGCAGTTCTTC
CASSSGEQFF
>TRBD2|TRBV10-3|.|TRBJ2-5
TGTGCCATCAGTGAGTCCGGGGGGGCGGGCGAGACCCAGTACTTC
CAISESGGAGETQYF
>TRBD1|TRBV25-1|.|TRBJ1-2
TGTGCCAGCATATCCGACAGGGGGCAGGATGGCTACACCTTC
CASISDRGQDGYTF
>.|TRBV11-3|large|TRBJ2-7
TGTGCCAGCAGCTTAGGTCCGGGAGATGAAACAGGGAACTACGAGCAGTACTTC
CASSLGPGDETGNYEQYF
>.|TRBV29-1|few|TRBJ2-2
TGCAGCGTTACCGGGACACAGTACACCGGGGAGCTGTTTTTT
CSVTGTQYTGELFF
>TRBD2|TRBV7-3|.|TRBJ2-1
TGTGCCAGCAGCTTAAGTAGCGGGAGGGCCCCTTGGGATGAGCAGTTCTTC
CASSLSSGRAPWDEQFF
>.|TRBV27|.|TRBJ2-3
TGTGCCAGCAGTCCCCCGGCCTGGGACGGGACAGATACGCAGTATTTT
CASSPPAWDGTDTQYF
>.|TRBV6-1|.|TRBJ2-5
TGTGCCAGCAGCGAAACCAGGTCTAAGACCCAGTACTTC
CASSETRSKTQYF